Listed here are 27 T cell receptor beta chains from one sample, sequenced in a study of shared clonotypes between healthy human individuals. Terminally differentiated effector memory CD45RA+ cells were excluded by CCR7 positive selection of CD45RO-negative cells. TCRdb keeps only in-frame clones here, not all; method: immunoSEQ multiplex PCR. This table has about 580,000 clones, nearly 98% appearing once. Source material: naive CD8+ T cells sorted from blood. These receptors originate from a man aged 25 to 40 in good health.

The chain uses TRBV28 and TRBJ1-5; D not certain. CDR1 MDHEN and CDR2 SYDVKM come from the germline V gene. This CDR3 is 19 amino acids long. Trimming cost V 0 bases and J 1 base, with 19 bases left between them. Written as DNA, the CDR3 is TGTGCCAGCAGTTTATGGAGATTGACGGGAAATCGAAGCAATCAGCCCCAGCATTTT. As protein: CASSLWRLTGNRSNQPQHF.

This clone was seen once. Other DNA sequences in this specimen translate into the identical CDR3. CDR3 sequence reads: CASSFLGEQYF. The CDR3 DNA is TGTGCCAGCAGCTTTCTGGGGGAGCAGTACTTC. The chain employs TRBV7-9 and TRBJ2-7; D gene uncertain. V gave up 3 bases and J gave up 7 bases, with 7 bases separating them. CDR3 length: 11 residues. CDR1 is SEHNR and CDR2 is FQNEAQ in the germline V gene (reference sequence). Drawing the rest from reference TRBV7-9 and TRBJ2-7, the complete variable domain is DTGVSQNPRHKITKRGQNVTFRCDPISEHNRLYWYRQTLGQGPEFLTYFQNEAQLEKSRLLSDRFSAERPKGSFSTLEIQRTEQGDSAMYLCASSFLGEQYFGPGTRLTVT.

The chain joins TRBV13 to TRBJ2-7; D is undetermined. CDR3 length: 14 amino acids. V was trimmed by 3 bases and J by 8 bases, leaving 17 bases between them. Germline V gives CDR1 PRHDT, CDR2 FYEKMQ (reference sequence). CDR3 sequence reads: CASSLMGAKHQQYF. In DNA, the CDR3 is TGTGCCAGCAGCTTGATGGGCGCAAAGCATCAGCAGTACTTC.

CDR3 coding DNA: TGTGCCAGCAGTCCACGTCCGGGACTAGCGGGAGAGGAGACCCAGTACTTC. Protein: CASSPRPGLAGEETQYF. The chain has TRBV27 and TRBJ2-5, with 14 bases that match TRBD2. Germline V gene sequence: CDR1 MNHEY, CDR2 SMNVEV (reference sequence). CDR3 size: 17 residues. The junction had 10 bases not matched to a gene; V was cut back by 5 bases and J by 5 bases.

This chain links TRBV9 with TRBJ2-7; 8 bases match TRBD1. CDR1 is SGDLS, CDR2 YYNGEE, per germline. The ends lost 4 bases at V and 5 bases at J; junction bases unmatched: 14. The CDR3 is 16 amino acids. CDR3: CASSPYNGQGGNEQYF. Written as DNA, the CDR3 is TGTGCCAGCAGCCCATATAACGGACAGGGCGGGAACGAGCAGTACTTC.

CDR3 sequence: CASSPLWPGPYYEQYF. The CDR3 nucleotides are TGTGCCAGCTCACCCCTTTGGCCGGGACCGTATTACGAGCAGTACTTC. The chain links TRBV18 to TRBJ2-7; D is possibly TRBD1 or TRBD2 (5 bases each). Trimming cost V 3 bases and J 4 bases, with 19 bases left between them. Germline lookup yields CDR1 KGHSH and CDR2 LQKENI. This CDR3 is built from 16 residues.

This chain links TRBV7-2 with TRBJ2-5, with 7 nucleotides matching TRBD2. The length of the CDR3 is 16 residues. Germline-derived CDR1 and CDR2 are SGHTA and FQGNSA. With V trimmed by 2 bases and J by 5 bases, 11 bases remained unmatched. In DNA form, the CDR3 reads TGTGCCAGCAGCTTAAGGCCTGCGGGAGTTTGGGAGACCCAGTACTTC. It specifies CASSLRPAGVWETQYF.

Concerning this clone: This specimen includes other DNA sequences encoding the same CDR3. The chain employs TRBV15 and TRBJ1-2; no reliable D call. Germline V gene data show CDR1 as LNHNV and CDR2 as YYDKDF (reference sequence). V gave up 0 bases and J gave up 6 bases, with 8 bases separating them. The CDR3 totals 13 residues. The DNA of the CDR3 is TGTGCCACCAGCAGAGATCATGGTCATGGCTACACCTTC. Its translation is CATSRDHGHGYTF.

The CDR3: CAWSVRVDNMNTEAFF. CDR3 DNA: TGTGCCTGGAGTGTGCGAGTAGATAACATGAACACTGAAGCTTTCTTT. J is TRBJ1-1 and V is TRBV30; D not certain. CDR1 is GTSNPN, CDR2 SVGIG, per germline (reference sequence). Deletions cut 0 bases from V and 0 bases from J, with 14 bases between. This CDR3 is 16 amino acids long.

The chain employs TRBV15 and TRBJ1-3; D unresolved. The CDR3 loop spans 13 amino acids. The germline V gene encodes CDR1 LNHNV and CDR2 YYDKDF (reference sequence). Trimming removed 5 bases at V and 0 bases at J, with 5 bases between. The CDR3 DNA follows: TGTGCCACCAGCGTCACCTCTGGAAACACCATATATTTT. This codes for CATSVTSGNTIYF. The entire variable domain, with the rest obtained from reference TRBV15 and TRBJ1-3, is as follows: DAMVIQNPRYQVTQFGKPVTLSCSQTLNHNVMYWYQQKSSQAPKLLFHYYDKDFNNEADTPDNFQSRRPNTSFCFLDIRSPGLGDTAMYLCATSVTSGNTIYFGEGSWLTVV.

Concerning this clone itself: Other DNA sequences from this sample encode an identical CDR3 as well. The rearrangement joins TRBV27 to TRBJ2-7; 7 bases are a match to TRBD2. Germline CDR1 is MNHEY and CDR2 is SMNVEV (reference sequence). The CDR3 spans 14 residues. V lost 2 bases to trimming and J lost 0 bases; unmatched junction nucleotides: 1. The CDR3 coding sequence is TGTGCCAGCAGTTTAGGCGGGAGCTCCTACGAGCAGTACTTC. Its translation: CASSLGGSSYEQYF.

J is TRBJ2-7 and V is TRBV27; D gene unclear. CDR1 MNHEY and CDR2 SMNVEV come from the germline V gene (reference sequence). V gave up 6 bases and J gave up 4 bases, with 13 bases separating them. The CDR3 is 13 amino acids. The CDR3 bases are TGTGCCAGCAGCCTTCGGCCCCTTTACGAGCAGTACTTC. This gives the protein CASSLRPLYEQYF.

This clone was detected only once. This chain links TRBV14 with TRBJ2-1, with 11 nucleotides matching TRBD2. The CDR3 loop spans 15 amino acids. Trimming cost V 6 bases and J 5 bases; bases outside gene matches: 6. Germline V CDR1 and CDR2: SGHDN, FVKESK. The CDR3: CASRASGRPHNEQFF. As DNA, the CDR3 is TGTGCCAGCAGGGCTAGCGGGAGGCCACACAATGAGCAGTTCTTC.

The V call is TRBV27, the J call TRBJ2-1; D is uncertain. The CDR3 loop spans 14 amino acids. V was pared by 6 bases and J by 4 bases, with 13 bases between. The V gene's germline CDR1 is MNHEY and CDR2 SMNVEV (reference sequence). The CDR3 sequence is CASSPTDAYNEQFF. CDR3 DNA sequence: TGTGCCAGCAGCCCTACGGACGCTTACAATGAGCAGTTCTTC.

J is TRBJ2-1 and V is TRBV7-9; TRBD2 agrees at 10 bases. V trimming: 2 bases; J trimming: 4 bases; junction bases outside the gene matches: 2. Germline V CDR1 and CDR2: SEHNR, FQNEAQ (reference sequence). The CDR3 has 15 amino acids. Written as DNA, the CDR3 is TGTGCCAGCAGCTTACTAGCGGGAGATTACAATGAGCAGTTCTTC. It codes for CASSLLAGDYNEQFF.

This chain connects TRBV4-1 to TRBJ2-6; no firm D call. V lost 0 bases and J lost 1, with 10 bases in between. Germline V lookup: CDR1 MGHRA, CDR2 YSYEKL. The CDR3 consists of 17 residues. The CDR3 is CASSQEPIESGANVLTF. The CDR3 bases are TGCGCCAGCAGCCAAGAGCCGATAGAGTCTGGGGCCAACGTCCTGACTTTC.

The chain is built from TRBV4-2 and TRBJ2-3; TRBD2 matches at 10 bases. With 0 bases clipped from V and 0 bases from J, the junction kept 3 bases outside the gene matches. There are 17 residues in the CDR3. Germline V gene lookup returns CDR1 LGHNA and CDR2 YNFKEQ. CDR3 sequence reads: CASSQEGLASSTDTQYF. The DNA of the CDR3 is TGTGCCAGCAGCCAAGAGGGACTAGCGTCAAGCACAGATACGCAGTATTTT.

This chain joins TRBV5-6 and TRBJ2-6, with unresolved D. Per germline, CDR1 SGHDT and CDR2 YYEEEE. The CDR3 is 16 amino acids. The V gene lost 4 bases and the J gene lost 4 bases, with 15 bases spanning the gap. The chain's CDR3 is CASSPMGLSGANVLTF. The CDR3 bases are TGTGCCAGCAGCCCAATGGGGTTGTCGGGGGCCAACGTCCTGACTTTC.

The gene calls are TRBV12-5 and TRBJ2-2; D is unclear. CDR1 and CDR2 from the germline V gene are LGHNT and FRNRAP. With 3 bases removed from V and 3 bases from J, the gap between germline ends came to 11 bases. The CDR3 length is 15 residues. The CDR3 region is CASGFDHEYTGELFF. The CDR3 region has the DNA TGTGCTAGTGGTTTTGACCATGAGTACACCGGGGAGCTGTTTTTT.

The rearrangement uses TRBV5-6 and TRBJ2-7; D is unresolved. V was pared by 2 bases and J by 5 bases, with 14 bases between. The CDR3 spans 14 residues. Looked up from germline, CDR1 is SGHDT and CDR2 is YYEEEE. CDR3 amino acids: CASSLDLHKDEQYF. Written as DNA, the CDR3 is TGTGCCAGCAGCTTAGACCTTCACAAGGACGAGCAGTACTTC.

This chain uses TRBV28 with TRBJ2-7; 9 bases match TRBD1. This CDR3 comprises 15 residues. Germline V gene data show CDR1 as MDHEN and CDR2 as SYDVKM. Unmatched junction bases numbered 12, after V lost 8 bases and J lost 4 bases. The CDR3 spells CASPQDGTGNYEQYF. CDR3 nucleotides: TGTGCCAGCCCACAAGACGGGACAGGGAATTACGAGCAGTACTTC.

The J gene is TRBJ2-3, the V gene TRBV10-1; D is uncertain. Germline assignment: CDR1 WNHNN and CDR2 SYGVQD (reference sequence). V was cut by 4 bases and J by 3 bases, with 23 bases left in between. CDR3 length: 18 amino acids. CDR3 bases: TGCGCCAGCAGTGGGGTAGAGTGGACGGCGATGAGGACAGATACGCAGTATTTT. Amino acid sequence: CASSGVEWTAMRTDTQYF.

J is TRBJ2-7 and V is TRBV6-1; a possible D gene is TRBD1 (5 bases). Germline CDR1 and CDR2: MNHNS and SASEGT. The CDR3 length is 14 residues. V was shortened by 7 bases and J by 1 base, with 14 bases between the two germline ends. Here the CDR3 DNA reads TGTGCCAGCATGGTATATCAGGGATCCTACGAGCAGTACTTC. Protein product: CASMVYQGSYEQYF.

This clone was picked up one time. The chain has TRBV10-2 and TRBJ2-2, with 13 bases lining up with TRBD2. The germline V gene has CDR1 WSHSY and CDR2 SAAADI. The CDR3 runs 16 residues. V trimming: 5 bases; J trimming: 5 bases; junction bases outside the gene matches: 5. The CDR3 bases are TGCGCCAGCAGTAAAGGACTAGCGGGAGTTACCGGGGAGCTGTTTTTT. It yields the protein CASSKGLAGVTGELFF.

The chain links TRBV29-1 to TRBJ2-2; D is perhaps TRBD2 (5 bases). Germline V gene data show CDR1 as SQVTM and CDR2 as ANQGSEA. Trimming cost V 5 bases and J 1 base, with 8 bases left between them. The CDR3 covers 13 residues. The DNA of the CDR3 is TGCAGCGTTCGCCGGGAGAACACCGGGGAGCTGTTTTTT. Protein product: CSVRRENTGELFF.

This clone occurred once. This chain uses TRBV2 with TRBJ2-1, with TRBD2 as a possible D gene (5 bases). CDR1 and CDR2 from the germline V gene are SNHLY and FYNNEI. Trimming shortened V by 6 bases and J by 4 bases, and 7 bases separated the two germline ends. The CDR3 runs 12 residues. The CDR3 reads CASRAGYNEQFF. In DNA, the CDR3 is TGTGCCAGCAGGGCGGGTTACAATGAGCAGTTCTTC.

J is TRBJ1-1 and V is TRBV7-6, with TRBD1 matching 8 bases. V gave up 5 bases and J gave up 0 bases; unmatched junction bases: 5. This CDR3 has 15 amino acids. The germline V gene has CDR1 SGHVS and CDR2 FNYEAQ. The CDR3 bases are TGTGCCAGCAGCCAAAGGGACAGGTTGAACACTGAAGCTTTCTTT. Amino acid sequence: CASSQRDRLNTEAFF.